This passage covers 29 T cell receptor beta chains from one sample sequenced in a study of early T cells in non-severe SARS-CoV-2 infection. MiXCR, applied by TCRdb to the 5' RACE reads, yields one record per CDR3 protein. The sample shows about 48,000 distinct CDR3 sequences, 7.7% of them seen only once. Material: whole blood. The receptors derive from an adult who was a healthcare worker with PCR-confirmed SARS-CoV-2 infection or an uninfected control (not recorded which).

This clonotype was counted many times. The genes are TRBV12-3 or TRBV12-4 and TRBJ2-5; weak D call: TRBD1 (6 bases). This CDR3 spans 12 amino acids. V was trimmed by 4 bases and J by 10 bases, leaving 13 bases between them. The DNA for the CDR3 is TGTGCCAGCAGTTCATCCCCAGGGGACCAGTACTTC. As protein: CASSSSPGDQYF.

Many counts were recorded for this clonotype. The V call is TRBV20-1, the J call TRBJ2-7; D possibly corresponds to TRBD1 (6 bases). The V gene's germline CDR1 is DFQATT and CDR2 SNEGSKA (reference sequence). Trimming left V 2 bases short and J 1 base short, with 9 bases between. This CDR3 spans 13 amino acids. As DNA, the CDR3 is TGCAGTGCTAGAAAAGACAGGTCCTACGAGCAGTACTTC. This encodes CSARKDRSYEQYF.

The CDR3 DNA follows: TGTGCCAGCAGCGTAGTCCCCGAGGTTATCGGGGAGCTGTTTTTT. Protein: CASSVVPEVIGELFF. This chain connects TRBV9 to TRBJ2-2; D gene ambiguous. Per the germline V gene, CDR1 is SGDLS and CDR2 is YYNGEE. The CDR3 is 15 residues long. With 0 bases removed from V and 7 bases from J, the gap between germline ends came to 13 bases. Drawing the rest from reference TRBV9 and TRBJ2-2, the complete variable domain is DSGVTQTPKHLITATGQRVTLRCSPRSGDLSVYWYQQSLDQGLQFLIQYYNGEERAKGNILERFSAQQFPDLHSELNLSSLELGDSALYFCASSVVPEVIGELFFGEGSRLTVL.

V and J are TRBV3-1 and TRBJ2-3; 9 bases are a match to TRBD2. The CDR3 covers 18 residues. Trimming took 0 bases from V and 2 from J; bases not matched to a gene: 9. Germline-derived CDR1 and CDR2 are LGHDT and YNNKEL (reference sequence). The CDR3 protein is CASSQDLPAGGYTDTQYF. In DNA form, the CDR3 reads TGTGCCAGCAGCCAAGATCTGCCAGCGGGGGGTTACACAGATACGCAGTATTTT.

This clonotype was detected many times. The chain employs TRBV4-2 and TRBJ1-4; TRBD1 matches at 7 bases. Germline-derived CDR1 and CDR2 are LGHNA and YNFKEQ. V trimming: 1 base; J trimming: 0 bases; junction bases outside the gene matches: 2. This CDR3 has 16 residues. CDR3 region: CASSQAQGATNEKLFF. The CDR3 nucleotides read TGTGCCAGCAGCCAAGCCCAGGGGGCAACTAATGAAAAACTGTTTTTT.

Here the CDR3 DNA reads TGTGCCAGCAGCCCCCAGCCAGGCGGAAACATTCAGTACTTC. It yields the protein CASSPQPGGNIQYF. V is TRBV5-5 and J is TRBJ2-4; D is uncertain. CDR3 length: 14 amino acids. Trimming left V 4 bases short and J 6 bases short, with 14 bases between. CDR1 is SGHKS, CDR2 YYEKEE, per germline (reference sequence).

In its sample, this clonotype was seen a few times. The chain uses TRBV28 and TRBJ1-1, with D unclear. The CDR3 has 13 amino acids. The V end lost 5 bases, the J end lost 0 bases, and 7 bases lay between the germline ends. Germline lookup yields CDR1 MDHEN and CDR2 SYDVKM. Written as DNA, the CDR3 is TGTGCCAGCAGTACACGGATGAACACTGAAGCTTTCTTT. Protein sequence: CASSTRMNTEAFF.

At least ten counts were recorded for this clonotype. Here the CDR3 reads CASIGQLNTEAFF. DNA of the CDR3: TGTGCCAGCATAGGACAGCTGAACACTGAAGCTTTCTTT. The chain has TRBV2 and TRBJ1-1; weak D call: TRBD1 (6 bases). The CDR3 extends over 13 amino acids. The V and J ends lost 7 bases and 0 bases respectively, with 9 bases between them. Germline V gene data show CDR1 as SNHLY and CDR2 as FYNNEI. Filled out from reference TRBV2 and TRBJ1-1, the complete variable domain reads EPEVTQTPSHQVTQMGQEVILRCVPISNHLYFYWYRQILGQKVEFLVSFYNNEISEKSEIFDDQFSVERPDGSNFTLKIRSTKLEDSAMYFCASIGQLNTEAFFGQGTRLTVV.

V is TRBV10-2 and J is TRBJ2-5, with D hard to call. The CDR3 spans 14 residues. V lost 1 base, J lost 0 bases, and 6 bases lay in between. Per the germline V gene, CDR1 is WSHSY and CDR2 is SAAADI. The CDR3 DNA follows: TGCGCCAGCAGTGAGTTACTACACCAAGAGACCCAGTACTTC. This translates into CASSELLHQETQYF.

The gene calls are TRBV19 and TRBJ1-6, with TRBD1 matching over 9 bases. V was pared by 3 bases and J by 10 bases, with 7 bases of the junction left unmatched. The CDR3 runs 15 residues. Germline CDR1 reads LNHDA; CDR2 reads SQIVND (reference sequence). CDR3 protein: CASSIGTGMGSPLHF. The CDR3 bases are TGTGCCAGTAGTATTGGGACAGGGATGGGATCACCCCTCCACTTT.

This clonotype was seen a few times. This rearrangement joins TRBV11-3 to TRBJ2-4, with 9 bases aligning to TRBD1. CDR1 is SGHNT, CDR2 YENEEA, per germline. The CDR3 is made up of 17 amino acids. V gave up 5 bases and J gave up 0 bases; unmatched junction bases: 8. CDR3 region: CASSPGTGIIAKNIQYF. In DNA form, the CDR3 reads TGTGCCAGCAGCCCCGGGACAGGGATCATAGCCAAAAACATTCAGTACTTC.

This clonotype was picked up a small number of times. This chain links TRBV5-1 with TRBJ2-1; D ambiguous. The germline gives CDR1 SGHRS, CDR2 YFSETQ. With 0 bases removed from V and 3 bases from J, the gap between germline ends came to 10 bases. The CDR3 totals 15 residues. The CDR3 bases are TGCGCCAGCAGCTTGGAGCCATCGGGCTACAATGAGCAGTTCTTC. The encoded protein is CASSLEPSGYNEQFF.

At least ten counts were recorded for this clonotype. The chain employs TRBV29-1 and TRBJ2-2; D is uncertain. CDR1 and CDR2 from the germline V gene are SQVTM and ANQGSEA. Trimming shortened V by 0 bases and J by 1 base, and 6 bases separated the two germline ends. The CDR3 is made up of 14 amino acids. In DNA, the CDR3 is TGCAGCGTTGAAGACAGAATGAACACCGGGGAGCTGTTTTTT. Translated, it gives CSVEDRMNTGELFF.

The sample holds a few counts of this clonotype. This chain joins TRBV27 and TRBJ2-7; TRBD1 matches 9 bases. This CDR3 contains 14 residues. Germline V CDR1 and CDR2: MNHEY, SMNVEV (reference sequence). The ends lost 6 bases at V and 4 bases at J; junction bases unmatched: 7. The CDR3 here is CASSLQGAPYEQYF. CDR3 coding DNA: TGTGCCAGCAGCCTACAGGGGGCCCCGTACGAGCAGTACTTC.

This clonotype was seen a few times. This chain links TRBV7-2 with TRBJ1-1, with a weak D call TRBD1 (5 bases). In germline, CDR1 is SGHTA, CDR2 FQGNSA. The V end lost 2 bases, the J end lost 5 bases, and 15 bases lay between the germline ends. The CDR3 is 15 amino acids. The CDR3 reads CASSLFVGRATEAFF. Here the CDR3 DNA reads TGTGCCAGCAGCTTATTCGTGGGCAGGGCGACTGAAGCTTTCTTT. The complete variable domain, with remaining parts taken from reference TRBV7-2 and TRBJ1-1, reads GAGVSQSPSNKVTEKGKDVELRCDPISGHTALYWYRQSLGQGLEFLIYFQGNSAPDKSGLPSDRFSAERTGGSVSTLTIQRTQQEDSAVYLCASSLFVGRATEAFFGQGTRLTVV.

This chain links TRBV7-2 with TRBJ2-2; D is perhaps TRBD2 (5 bases). V lost 5 bases and J lost 3, with 16 bases in between. From germline, CDR1 is SGHTA and CDR2 FQGNSA. The CDR3 spans 16 residues. The CDR3 DNA is TGTGCCAGCAGCGTATCTAGCAGCGTCTACACCGGGGAGCTGTTTTTT. As protein: CASSVSSSVYTGELFF. Complete variable domain (other parts from reference TRBV7-2 and TRBJ2-2): GAGVSQSPSNKVTEKGKDVELRCDPISGHTALYWYRQSLGQGLEFLIYFQGNSAPDKSGLPSDRFSAERTGGSVSTLTIQRTQQEDSAVYLCASSVSSSVYTGELFFGEGSRLTVL.

Only a few counts were recorded for this clonotype. This CDR3 is CASSTRHADNEQFF. The DNA of the CDR3 is TGTGCCAGCAGTACAAGACACGCAGACAATGAGCAGTTCTTC. The chain employs TRBV6-6 and TRBJ2-1; D is ambiguous. CDR1 and CDR2 (germline): MNHNY, SVGAGI (reference sequence). V lost 5 bases and J lost 5, with 13 bases in between. CDR3 size: 14 residues.

This clonotype is a singleton in its sample. The junction departs from the called germline gene at one end, perhaps through a read error. This sequence joins TRBV7-9 and TRBJ1-2, with D possibly matching TRBD1 (5 bases). This CDR3 spans 14 amino acids. Germline V lookup: CDR1 SEHNR, CDR2 FQNEAQ (reference sequence). CDR3: CAGSQGPLSAGYTF. The CDR3 DNA reads TGTGCCGGCAGCCAGGGACCCCTCTCGGCGGGCTACACCTTC.

This clonotype was counted between two and nine times. This chain connects TRBV27 to TRBJ2-3; 8 bases agree with TRBD2. Germline V gene lookup returns CDR1 MNHEY and CDR2 SMNVEV (reference sequence). V gave up 6 bases and J gave up 3 bases; unmatched junction bases: 5. The CDR3 contains 14 residues. The CDR3 sequence: CASSYGGVTDTQYF. As DNA, the CDR3 is TGTGCCAGCAGCTACGGGGGGGTAACAGATACGCAGTATTTT.

This sequence joins TRBV15 and TRBJ2-7, with D perhaps matching TRBD2 (5 bases). Trimming stripped 0 bases from V and 3 bases from J, with 12 bases between. CDR1 and CDR2 (germline): LNHNV, YYDKDF (reference sequence). This CDR3 has 15 residues. The DNA of the CDR3 is TGTGCCACCAGCAGAGATGGAGGCCAGTTCTACGAGCAGTACTTC. Encoded protein: CATSRDGGQFYEQYF.

This clonotype was counted many times. This sequence joins TRBV7-2 and TRBJ1-5, with a weak D call TRBD1 (5 bases). Trimming took off 2 bases at V and 2 bases at J, with 13 bases between the two ends. Germline CDR1 SGHTA, CDR2 FQGNSA. This CDR3 region has 16 residues. The CDR3 nucleotides are TGTGCCAGCAGCTTACAGGGATCCTCGGGCAATCAGCCCCAGCATTTT. Amino acid sequence: CASSLQGSSGNQPQHF.

V gene TRBV6-4 combines with J gene TRBJ2-1; D ambiguous. Germline loops: CDR1 MRHNA, CDR2 SNTAGT. The CDR3 is 17 amino acids. Trimming took off 2 bases at V and 2 bases at J, with 16 bases between the two ends. The DNA of the CDR3 is TGTGCCAGCAGTGACACGAGTTTTGATTGGCCCTACAATGAGCAGTTCTTC. Residues: CASSDTSFDWPYNEQFF.

This clonotype was observed many times. The chain is built from TRBV18 and TRBJ2-1; 8 nucleotides match TRBD1. The CDR3 extends over 14 amino acids. After removal of 3 bases from V and 4 bases from J, the junction contained 2 bases not matched to a gene. The germline CDR1 and CDR2 sequences are KGHSH and LQKENI. The CDR3 bases are TGTGCCAGCTCACCGACAGGGGCGTACAATGAGCAGTTCTTC. Its protein product is CASSPTGAYNEQFF.

This clonotype was counted only a few times. DNA for the CDR3: TGTGCCACCAGCAGAGATCGACAGGGGAATCAGCCCCAGCATTTT. It codes for CATSRDRQGNQPQHF. This chain links TRBV15 with TRBJ1-5, with TRBD1 matching over 8 bases. Germline CDR1 is LNHNV and CDR2 is YYDKDF (reference sequence). The CDR3 extends over 15 amino acids. Unmatched junction bases numbered 2, after V lost 0 bases and J lost 4 bases.

This clonotype was counted a few times. V gene TRBV20-1 combines with J gene TRBJ2-1, with D perhaps assigned TRBD1 or TRBD2 (5 bases each). The CDR3 is 11 amino acids. The germline V gene has CDR1 DFQATT and CDR2 SNEGSKA (reference sequence). V lost 1 base and J 8 bases, leaving 6 bases between the germline ends. The CDR3 DNA follows: TGCAGTGCTAGAGGGGGGTATGAGCAGTTCTTC. Translation: CSARGGYEQFF.

This clonotype was counted ten times or more. The gene calls are TRBV12-3 or TRBV12-4 and TRBJ1-5; D remains ambiguous. The CDR3 length is 16 residues. The V and J ends lost 6 bases and 5 bases respectively, with 20 bases between them. CDR3: CASRDRSGSLDQPQHF. The CDR3 DNA follows: TGTGCCAGCAGGGACCGCTCGGGGTCCCTGGATCAGCCCCAGCATTTT.

The J gene is TRBJ2-1, the V gene TRBV4-2; D is ambiguous. V was shortened by 4 bases and J by 6 bases, with 13 bases between the two germline ends. Germline CDR1 and CDR2: LGHNA and YNFKEQ. The CDR3 is 14 residues long. CDR3 protein: CASSLFYTSNEQFF. The CDR3 coding sequence is TGTGCCAGCAGCCTCTTTTACACAAGCAATGAGCAGTTCTTC.

This clonotype was counted at least ten times. V and J are TRBV20-1 and TRBJ2-5; 9 bases fit TRBD2. J was trimmed by 1 base and V by 6 bases; bases with no gene match: 9. This CDR3 has 15 residues. Germline V gives CDR1 DFQATT, CDR2 SNEGSKA (reference sequence). DNA of the CDR3: TGCAGTGCCTTCAGACTAGCGGTAGGCCAAGAGACCCAGTACTTC. Translated: CSAFRLAVGQETQYF.

This clonotype was observed many times. The chain combines TRBV29-1 with TRBJ2-2, with D possibly matching TRBD2 (5 bases). V was pared by 4 bases and J by 4 bases, with 10 bases between. The CDR3 has 13 amino acids. CDR1 is SQVTM, CDR2 ANQGSEA, per germline. This CDR3 reads CSVGGESTGELFF. CDR3 bases: TGCAGCGTTGGTGGGGAGAGCACCGGGGAGCTGTTTTTT.